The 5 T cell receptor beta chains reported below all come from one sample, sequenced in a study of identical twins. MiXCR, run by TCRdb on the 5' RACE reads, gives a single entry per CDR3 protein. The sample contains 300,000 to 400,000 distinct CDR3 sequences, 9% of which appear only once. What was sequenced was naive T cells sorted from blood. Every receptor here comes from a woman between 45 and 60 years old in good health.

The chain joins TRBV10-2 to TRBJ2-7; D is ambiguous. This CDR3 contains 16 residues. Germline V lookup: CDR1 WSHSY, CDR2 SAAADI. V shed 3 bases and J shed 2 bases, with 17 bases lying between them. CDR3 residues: CASSELLTTLTYEQYF. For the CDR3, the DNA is TGCGCCAGCAGTGAACTCTTGACCACCCTAACCTACGAGCAGTACTTC.

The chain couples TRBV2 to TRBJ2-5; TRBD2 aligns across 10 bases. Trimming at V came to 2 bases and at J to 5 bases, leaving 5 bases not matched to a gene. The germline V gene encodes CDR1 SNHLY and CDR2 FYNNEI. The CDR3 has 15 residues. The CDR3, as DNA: TGTGCCAGCAGTGAACCAGCGGGAGGGACGGAGACCCAGTACTTC. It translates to CASSEPAGGTETQYF. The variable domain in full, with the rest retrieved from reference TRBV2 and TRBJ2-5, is EPEVTQTPSHQVTQMGQEVILRCVPISNHLYFYWYRQILGQKVEFLVSFYNNEISEKSEIFDDQFSVERPDGSNFTLKIRSTKLEDSAMYFCASSEPAGGTETQYFGPGTRLLVL.

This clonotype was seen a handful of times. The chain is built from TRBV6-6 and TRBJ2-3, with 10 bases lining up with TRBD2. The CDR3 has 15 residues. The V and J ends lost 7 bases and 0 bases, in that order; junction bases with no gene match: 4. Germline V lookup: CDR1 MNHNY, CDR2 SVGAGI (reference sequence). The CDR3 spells CASIPTSGSTDTQYF. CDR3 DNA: TGTGCCAGCATACCGACTAGCGGGAGCACAGATACGCAGTATTTT.

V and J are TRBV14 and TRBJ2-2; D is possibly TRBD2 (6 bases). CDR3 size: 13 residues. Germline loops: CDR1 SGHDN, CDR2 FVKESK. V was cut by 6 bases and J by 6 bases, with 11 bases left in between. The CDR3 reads CASRVSGAGELFF. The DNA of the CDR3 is TGTGCCAGCAGGGTATCGGGGGCCGGGGAGCTGTTTTTT.

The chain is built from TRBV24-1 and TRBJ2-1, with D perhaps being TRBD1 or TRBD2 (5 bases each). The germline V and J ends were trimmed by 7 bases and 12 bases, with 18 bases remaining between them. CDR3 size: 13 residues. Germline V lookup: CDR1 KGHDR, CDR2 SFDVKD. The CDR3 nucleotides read TGTGCCACCAGCACCGGGACCTTCTCTCGGCAGTTCTTC. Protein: CATSTGTFSRQFF.